One sample yielded the 28 T cell receptor beta chains listed below, sequenced in a study of blood T cell repertoires in COVID-19. Produced via immunoSEQ multiplex PCR; TCRdb's table is partial and in-frame only. The data show roughly 210,000 clones, about 87% seen once. The sample was peripheral blood. The receptors derive from a man aged 65-85 years with acute or convalescent COVID-19.

This chain joins TRBV18 and TRBJ2-6; D is uncertain. The CDR3 is made up of 14 amino acids. The ends were cut back, 2 bases at V and 8 bases at J, with 10 bases in the middle. Germline CDR1 KGHSH, CDR2 LQKENI. As DNA, the CDR3 is TGTGCCAGCTCACCAGGGCAGTCCACCAACGTCCTGACTTTC. The encoded protein is CASSPGQSTNVLTF. Looking up the rest from reference TRBV18 and TRBJ2-6 gives the full variable domain: NAGVMQNPRHLVRRRGQEARLRCSPMKGHSHVYWYRQLPEEGLKFMVYLQKENIIDESGMPKERFSAEFPKEGPSILRIQQVVRGDSAAYFCASSPGQSTNVLTFGAGSRLTVL.

The chain employs TRBV12-5 and TRBJ2-1; D possibly corresponds to TRBD1 (5 bases). V shed 2 bases and J shed 2 bases, with 10 bases lying between them. The CDR3 runs 15 residues. The germline CDR1 and CDR2 sequences are LGHNT and FRNRAP. For the CDR3, the DNA is TGTGCTAGTGGTTTGTGGGGCGGAACCTACAATGAGCAGTTCTTC. Amino acid sequence: CASGLWGGTYNEQFF.

The gene calls are TRBV5-1 and TRBJ1-4; D is unclear. V was pared by 0 bases and J by 4 bases, with 16 bases between. Germline V gives CDR1 SGHRS, CDR2 YFSETQ. This CDR3 has 17 amino acids. CDR3 residues: CASSLAGGGRSNEKLFF. The CDR3 coding sequence is TGCGCCAGCAGCTTGGCCGGTGGAGGCCGGAGTAATGAAAAACTGTTTTTT.

The rearrangement uses TRBV5-1 and TRBJ2-5; D ambiguous. Germline lookup yields CDR1 SGHRS and CDR2 YFSETQ. V was trimmed by 0 bases and J by 2 bases, leaving 11 bases between them. CDR3 length: 15 amino acids. Here the CDR3 reads CASSLGAGTQETQYF. In nucleotides, the CDR3 is TGCGCCAGCAGCTTGGGGGCAGGTACACAAGAGACCCAGTACTTC.

The V gene is TRBV7-2, the J gene TRBJ2-7; a possible D gene is TRBD2 (6 bases). Germline V lookup: CDR1 SGHTA, CDR2 FQGNSA. This CDR3 region has 15 residues. Trimming removed 5 bases at V and 0 bases at J, with 14 bases between. The CDR3: CASSAGREASYEQYF. In DNA, the CDR3 is TGTGCCAGCAGCGCGGGCAGGGAGGCCTCCTACGAGCAGTACTTC.

The chain recombines TRBV19 with TRBJ1-5; TRBD1 matches at 8 bases. V trimming: 5 bases; J trimming: 4 bases; junction bases outside the gene matches: 10. The CDR3 runs 16 residues. Looked up from germline, CDR1 is LNHDA and CDR2 is SQIVND (reference sequence). The CDR3 reads CASSHPGQGWNQPQHF. DNA for the CDR3: TGTGCCAGTAGTCACCCCGGACAGGGTTGGAATCAGCCCCAGCATTTT.

This clone appeared a single time. This sequence joins TRBV7-2 and TRBJ1-4; 10 bases line up with TRBD1. This CDR3 spans 14 amino acids. With 3 bases clipped from V and 7 bases from J, the junction kept 2 bases outside the gene matches. Germline CDR1 SGHTA, CDR2 FQGNSA. CDR3 nucleotide sequence: TGTGCCAGCAGCTTGGACAGGGGGTTTGAAAAACTGTTTTTT. This sequence encodes CASSLDRGFEKLFF.

The rearrangement uses TRBV29-1 and TRBJ2-7; no reliable D call. The V and J ends lost 6 bases and 6 bases respectively, with 12 bases between them. The CDR3 runs to 11 residues. Germline assignment: CDR1 SQVTM and CDR2 ANQGSEA. CDR3 in DNA: TGCAGCGTCCATAGTGGAGTCGAGCAGTACTTC. Translating it yields CSVHSGVEQYF.

The chain is built from TRBV7-8 and TRBJ2-7, with 8 nucleotides matching TRBD2. The CDR3 is 13 residues long. Germline-derived CDR1 and CDR2 are SGHVS and FQNEAQ. V trimming: 5 bases; J trimming: 3 bases; junction bases outside the gene matches: 3. The CDR3, as DNA: TGTGCCAGCAGCCCAGGGACTAGCTACGAGCAGTACTTC. It translates to CASSPGTSYEQYF.

The chain carries TRBV19 and TRBJ2-7, with D tentatively TRBD1 (6 bases). The ends were cut back, 0 bases at V and 12 bases at J, with 24 bases in the middle. The CDR3 is 16 amino acids. Germline lookup yields CDR1 LNHDA and CDR2 SQIVND (reference sequence). CDR3 region: CASSIDLPGQGAEVYF. DNA for the CDR3: TGTGCCAGTAGTATAGATCTACCGGGACAAGGAGCCGAGGTGTACTTC.

The rearrangement links TRBV7-2 to TRBJ2-1; 14 bases fit TRBD2. The trim removed 3 bases at V and 0 bases at J, leaving 1 base unmatched. This CDR3 has 17 amino acids. CDR1 SGHTA and CDR2 FQGNSA come from the germline V gene. CDR3 DNA: TGTGCCAGCAGCTTGACTAGCGGGGGGGACTCCTACAATGAGCAGTTCTTC. Protein sequence: CASSLTSGGDSYNEQFF.

The V call is TRBV28, the J call TRBJ2-1; D is uncertain. This CDR3 spans 12 amino acids. Germline CDR1 and CDR2: MDHEN and SYDVKM. With 3 bases removed from V and 10 bases from J, the gap between germline ends came to 10 bases. This chain's CDR3 is CASSLGPLEQFF. CDR3 nucleotides: TGTGCCAGCAGTTTGGGCCCCCTAGAGCAGTTCTTC.

The V call is TRBV7-2, the J call TRBJ1-5; 9 bases fit TRBD1. Germline loops: CDR1 SGHTA, CDR2 FQGNSA. The CDR3 consists of 13 residues. With V trimmed by 4 bases and J by 6 bases, 1 base remained unmatched. CDR3: CASSSTGGQPQHF. The CDR3 region has the DNA TGTGCCAGCAGCTCGACAGGGGGTCAGCCCCAGCATTTT.

The chain employs TRBV11-2 and TRBJ1-1, with 9 nucleotides matching TRBD1. After removal of 0 bases from V and 9 bases from J, the junction contained 5 bases not matched to a gene. The germline V gene encodes CDR1 SGHAT and CDR2 FQNNGV. The CDR3 extends over 14 amino acids. This chain's CDR3 is CASSLDRGQGKAFF. The DNA for the CDR3 is TGTGCCAGCAGCTTAGATCGGGGACAGGGTAAAGCTTTCTTT.

The V and J genes are TRBV11-2 and TRBJ2-5, with D perhaps TRBD2 (6 bases). This CDR3 comprises 13 residues. Trimming left V 3 bases short and J 4 bases short, with 9 bases between. From germline, CDR1 is SGHAT and CDR2 FQNNGV. The CDR3, as DNA: TGTGCCAGCAGCTTTGCGGGGAGAGAGACCCAGTACTTC. Its translation is CASSFAGRETQYF. The variable domain in full, completed from reference TRBV11-2 and TRBJ2-5, reads EAGVAQSPRYKIIEKRQSVAFWCNPISGHATLYWYQQILGQGPKLLIQFQNNGVVDDSQLPKDRFSAERLKGVDSTLKIQPAKLEDSAVYLCASSFAGRETQYFGPGTRLLVL.

The rearrangement uses TRBV5-6 and TRBJ2-3; 9 nucleotides match TRBD2. The CDR3 has 16 amino acids. Germline V lookup: CDR1 SGHDT, CDR2 YYEEEE. V lost 3 bases to trimming and J lost 0 bases; unmatched junction nucleotides: 5. CDR3 region: CASSSYSGRSTDTQYF. The CDR3 nucleotides are TGTGCCAGCAGCTCGTATAGCGGGAGAAGCACAGATACGCAGTATTTT.

The chain links TRBV28 to TRBJ1-5, with 8 bases fitting TRBD1. V gave up 5 bases and J gave up 2 bases; unmatched junction bases: 5. Germline V lookup: CDR1 MDHEN, CDR2 SYDVKM. The CDR3 contains 15 residues. The CDR3 spells CASSPLGQGNQPQHF. Written as DNA, the CDR3 is TGTGCCAGCAGTCCCCTGGGACAGGGCAATCAGCCCCAGCATTTT.

The chain recombines TRBV10-3 with TRBJ1-1; D not certain. The CDR3 is made up of 13 amino acids. The germline V and J ends were trimmed by 3 bases and 4 bases, with 9 bases remaining between them. CDR1 is ENHRY, CDR2 SYGVKD, per germline. This CDR3 is CAISDKTATEAFF. The CDR3, as DNA: TGTGCCATCAGTGATAAAACAGCCACTGAAGCTTTCTTT.

The V call is TRBV20-1, the J call TRBJ1-2; D not certain. CDR1 is DFQATT, CDR2 SNEGSKA, per germline (reference sequence). CDR3 length: 14 residues. Trimming cost V 3 bases and J 2 bases, with 13 bases left between them. CDR3: CSASVLRPNYGYTF. In DNA, the CDR3 is TGCAGTGCTAGTGTCTTGAGGCCAAACTATGGCTACACCTTC.

This clone has just a few counts. The chain couples TRBV4-1 to TRBJ1-3; D possibly corresponds to TRBD1 (5 bases). The ends were cut back, 4 bases at V and 4 bases at J, with 14 bases in the middle. Germline V gene sequence: CDR1 MGHRA, CDR2 YSYEKL. The CDR3 is 15 residues long. The CDR3 coding sequence is TGCGCCAGCAGCCTAACGGTGAGACAGGGAAACACCATATATTTT. Translated: CASSLTVRQGNTIYF.

DNA of the CDR3: TGTGCCAGCAGCTTCCCCGGGGAGACCCAGTACTTC. Its protein product is CASSFPGETQYF. The rearrangement uses TRBV7-3 and TRBJ2-5; no clear D gene. Trimming removed 3 bases from V and 5 bases from J, with 7 bases in between. This CDR3 spans 12 amino acids. CDR1 is SGHTA and CDR2 is FQGTGA in the germline V gene.

This clone was counted ten times or more. The V and J genes are TRBV5-5 and TRBJ2-1, with 7 positions matching TRBD2. The V segment lost 5 bases and the J segment 5 bases; nucleotides outside the gene matches: 7. The CDR3 is made up of 14 amino acids. Germline V gene data show CDR1 as SGHKS and CDR2 as YYEKEE (reference sequence). In DNA form, the CDR3 reads TGTGCCAGCAGTTCCGGACTAGGGCACAATGAGCAGTTCTTC. The encoded protein is CASSSGLGHNEQFF.

This clone turned up a few times. The chain carries TRBV14 and TRBJ2-2, with TRBD2 as a possible D gene (5 bases). The CDR3 is made up of 17 amino acids. Trimming stripped 1 base from V and 2 bases from J, with 14 bases between. Germline V gene data show CDR1 as SGHDN and CDR2 as FVKESK. The CDR3 loop reads CASSQVIRAVNTGELFF. In nucleotides, the CDR3 is TGTGCCAGCAGCCAAGTAATCCGAGCGGTTAACACCGGGGAGCTGTTTTTT.

The chain combines TRBV6-5 with TRBJ1-1; D perhaps matches TRBD1 (5 bases). Germline CDR1 and CDR2: MNHEY and SVGAGI. V was pared by 4 bases and J by 4 bases, with 10 bases between. The CDR3 spans 13 residues. The CDR3 reads CASSWTYGTEAFF. As DNA, the CDR3 is TGTGCCAGCAGTTGGACATATGGCACTGAAGCTTTCTTT.

The J gene is TRBJ1-6, the V gene TRBV6-5; no clear D. Trimming stripped 2 bases from V and 5 bases from J, with 10 bases between. Per the germline V gene, CDR1 is MNHEY and CDR2 is SVGAGI. This CDR3 is built from 15 residues. CDR3 residues: CASSYGTVNNSPLHF. The CDR3 region has the DNA TGTGCCAGCAGTTACGGAACAGTGAATAATTCACCCCTCCACTTT.

The chain carries TRBV18 and TRBJ2-4, with 11 positions matching TRBD2. Germline CDR1 reads KGHSH; CDR2 reads LQKENI. The CDR3 loop spans 19 amino acids. J lost 0 bases, V lost 3 bases, and 10 bases had no gene match. CDR3 bases: TGTGCCAGCTCACCTCCGGGACTAGCGGCTAGTTTAGCCAAAAACATTCAGTACTTC. Amino acid sequence: CASSPPGLAASLAKNIQYF.

With regard to this clone: The same CDR3 is also encoded by other DNA sequences in this sample. The chain links TRBV18 to TRBJ2-1; 8 bases match TRBD2. In germline, CDR1 is KGHSH, CDR2 LQKENI. CDR3 length: 15 amino acids. V trimming: 3 bases; J trimming: 4 bases; junction bases outside the gene matches: 5. CDR3 coding DNA: TGTGCCAGCTCACCTGGACTAGCCGAGTACAATGAGCAGTTCTTC. It is translated as CASSPGLAEYNEQFF.

The V call is TRBV3-1 (or the pseudogene TRBV3-2), the J call TRBJ2-1; 7 bases fit TRBD2. The trim removed 4 bases at V and 0 bases at J, leaving 3 bases unmatched. In germline, CDR1 is LGHDT, CDR2 YNNKEL (reference sequence). The CDR3 runs 15 residues. For the CDR3, the DNA is TGTGCCAGCAGCCCGGGGGGTTACTCCTACAATGAGCAGTTCTTC. Its translation: CASSPGGYSYNEQFF.